Presented here are 14 T cell receptor beta chains from one specimen sequenced in a study of cytomegalovirus exposure and HLA in healthy donors (dated by TCRdb to about 2017). The library came from the immunoSEQ multiplex PCR assay. The multiplex PCR relied on a mix of 60 forward primers for TCR Vbeta segments and 13 reverse primers for TCR Jbeta segments. Here the immuneACCESS table is served through TCRdb, limited to in-frame sequences with V and J called. Missing clones are a known gap in these copies; in checked studies unresolved V genes cover under half, and the rest lacks a known reason. Counted in this sample were 130,000 to 150,000 clones; around 75% of them appeared once. The ten biggest clones cover less than 3.5% of the sample. The sample taken for sequencing was PBMCs. These receptors came from a woman aged 30 to 39 in good health and CMV-seronegative.

J is TRBJ2-7 and V is TRBV15; weak D call: TRBD2 (6 bases). CDR3 size: 15 residues. Germline V gives CDR1 LNHNV, CDR2 YYDKDF (reference sequence). Deletions cut 1 base from V and 0 bases from J, with 10 bases between. As DNA, the CDR3 is TGTGCCACCAGCAGAGTGCGGGACCCCTCCTACGAGCAGTACTTC. Its protein product is CATSRVRDPSYEQYF.

This chain connects TRBV5-1 to TRBJ2-3; possible D gene TRBD1, 5 bases. The germline CDR1 and CDR2 sequences are SGHRS and YFSETQ. V lost 2 bases to trimming and J lost 4 bases, with 11 bases between them. This CDR3 spans 14 amino acids. CDR3 in amino acids: CASSFDSTPDTQYF. In DNA form, the CDR3 reads TGCGCCAGCAGCTTTGACAGCACCCCAGATACGCAGTATTTT. Combining the CDR3 with reference TRBV5-1 and TRBJ2-3 gives the whole variable domain KAGVTQTPRYLIKTRGQQVTLSCSPISGHRSVSWYQQTPGQGLQFLFEYFSETQRNKGNFPGRFSGRQFSNSRSEMNVSTLELGDSALYLCASSFDSTPDTQYFGPGTRLTVL.

This clone was recorded only once. The rearrangement uses TRBV5-1 and TRBJ2-1; TRBD2 matches at 12 bases. Trimming cost V 3 bases and J 4 bases; bases outside gene matches: 14. Germline loops: CDR1 SGHRS, CDR2 YFSETQ. The CDR3 runs 19 residues. This chain's CDR3 is CASSYQGLAGPTIYNEQFF. CDR3 sequence (DNA): TGCGCCAGCAGCTACCAGGGACTAGCGGGCCCCACGATATACAATGAGCAGTTCTTC.

This chain links TRBV29-1 with TRBJ2-5, with D tentatively TRBD2 (5 bases). V was clipped by 7 bases and J by 5 bases, with 14 bases between them. Germline assignment: CDR1 SQVTM and CDR2 ANQGSEA. CDR3 length: 12 amino acids. CDR3 nucleotide sequence: TGCAGCGCCGGACTTGGGATTGAGACCCAGTACTTC. Residues: CSAGLGIETQYF.

The V call is TRBV5-1, the J call TRBJ2-3; 9 bases map to TRBD2. CDR3 size: 16 residues. Germline-derived CDR1 and CDR2 are SGHRS and YFSETQ. V shed 5 bases, J shed 4 bases, and the junction held 11 bases outside the gene matches. CDR3 region: CASRPEPTSGSDTQYF. CDR3 DNA: TGCGCCAGCAGACCCGAACCGACTAGCGGATCAGATACGCAGTATTTT.

V and J are TRBV7-2 and TRBJ2-7, with 15 bases aligning to TRBD2. Trimming took 5 bases from V and 7 from J; bases not matched to a gene: 3. The CDR3 has 14 amino acids. Looked up from germline, CDR1 is SGHTA and CDR2 is FQGNSA. The CDR3 loop reads CASSRGTSGGEQYF. The DNA of the CDR3 is TGTGCCAGCAGCCGGGGGACTAGCGGGGGGGAGCAGTACTTC.

This rearrangement joins TRBV10-3 to TRBJ2-1; TRBD2 aligns across 8 bases. The CDR3 extends over 14 amino acids. V shed 6 bases and J 3 bases; nucleotides not matched to a gene: 4. Germline lookup yields CDR1 ENHRY and CDR2 SYGVKD. CDR3 coding DNA: TGTGCCATCAGGCCAGCGGGAGACTACAATGAGCAGTTCTTC. Its protein is CAIRPAGDYNEQFF.

This clone was picked up a small number of times. At one end, the junction sequence differs from germline, possibly due to a read error. V is TRBV7-9 and J is TRBJ2-7; no clear D gene. This CDR3 is 11 amino acids long. Per the germline V gene, CDR1 is SEHNR and CDR2 is FQNEAQ (reference sequence). The CDR3 here is CSSSFNDEQYF. Here the CDR3 DNA reads TGTTCCAGCAGCTTTAATGACGAGCAGTACTTC.

The chain couples TRBV6-1 to TRBJ2-1, with 7 bases identical to TRBD2. The V and J ends lost 1 base and 5 bases, in that order; junction bases with no gene match: 17. Germline V gene lookup returns CDR1 MNHNS and CDR2 SASEGT. The CDR3 length is 19 residues. CDR3 nucleotide sequence: TGTGCCAGCAGTGAAGACAGACAGACTCCGGGACTAACTAACAATGAGCAGTTCTTC. Translated: CASSEDRQTPGLTNNEQFF.

V and J are TRBV27 and TRBJ2-5; the match to TRBD1 covers 9 bases. The end of the DNA fits TRBJ2-7 better, so the J call may be wrong. This CDR3 is built from 12 residues. Germline-derived CDR1 and CDR2 are MNHEY and SMNVEV (reference sequence). CDR3 nucleotide sequence: TGTGCCAGCGGACAGGGGTCTGGCGAGCAGTACTTC. This translates into CASGQGSGEQYF.

The chain recombines TRBV6-5 with TRBJ2-7, with TRBD1 matching over 8 bases. This CDR3 has 15 residues. Germline values: CDR1 MNHEY, CDR2 SVGAGI. V trimming: 5 bases; J trimming: 1 base; junction bases outside the gene matches: 7. In DNA, the CDR3 is TGTGCCAGCAGTCCCACAGGGGGTTGGTCCTACGAGCAGTACTTC. Its translation: CASSPTGGWSYEQYF.

This chain uses TRBV4-1 with TRBJ2-3; 10 bases align to TRBD1. V lost 0 bases to trimming and J lost 6 bases; unmatched junction nucleotides: 9. The CDR3 is made up of 17 amino acids. Germline CDR1 is MGHRA and CDR2 is YSYEKL. This CDR3 reads CASSQDRDRGIRDTQYF. CDR3 in DNA: TGCGCCAGCAGCCAAGATCGGGACAGGGGTATCCGGGATACGCAGTATTTT.

This clone was observed a handful of times. The chain uses TRBV4-1 and TRBJ2-7; the match to TRBD2 covers 11 bases. Germline CDR1 reads MGHRA; CDR2 reads YSYEKL. The J segment lost 3 bases and the V segment lost 3 bases, leaving 7 bases of the junction unmatched. This CDR3 has 16 amino acids. The CDR3, as DNA: TGCGCCAGCAGCCAGGGGATTACTAGCGGGAGCTACGAGCAGTACTTC. As protein: CASSQGITSGSYEQYF.

This clone showed up just once. This chain connects TRBV19 to TRBJ2-3; the D is unclear. There are 14 residues in the CDR3. Trimming cost V 5 bases and J 6 bases, with 15 bases left between them. CDR1 is LNHDA and CDR2 is SQIVND in the germline V gene (reference sequence). The CDR3: CASSFPNRGDTQYF. The CDR3 region has the DNA TGTGCCAGTAGTTTCCCAAACCGTGGCGATACGCAGTATTTT. Full variable domain (remainder filled in from reference TRBV19 and TRBJ2-3): DGGITQSPKYLFRKEGQNVTLSCEQNLNHDAMYWYRQDPGQGLRLIYYSQIVNDFQKGDIAEGYSVSREKKESFPLTVTSAQKNPTAFYLCASSFPNRGDTQYFGPGTRLTVL.